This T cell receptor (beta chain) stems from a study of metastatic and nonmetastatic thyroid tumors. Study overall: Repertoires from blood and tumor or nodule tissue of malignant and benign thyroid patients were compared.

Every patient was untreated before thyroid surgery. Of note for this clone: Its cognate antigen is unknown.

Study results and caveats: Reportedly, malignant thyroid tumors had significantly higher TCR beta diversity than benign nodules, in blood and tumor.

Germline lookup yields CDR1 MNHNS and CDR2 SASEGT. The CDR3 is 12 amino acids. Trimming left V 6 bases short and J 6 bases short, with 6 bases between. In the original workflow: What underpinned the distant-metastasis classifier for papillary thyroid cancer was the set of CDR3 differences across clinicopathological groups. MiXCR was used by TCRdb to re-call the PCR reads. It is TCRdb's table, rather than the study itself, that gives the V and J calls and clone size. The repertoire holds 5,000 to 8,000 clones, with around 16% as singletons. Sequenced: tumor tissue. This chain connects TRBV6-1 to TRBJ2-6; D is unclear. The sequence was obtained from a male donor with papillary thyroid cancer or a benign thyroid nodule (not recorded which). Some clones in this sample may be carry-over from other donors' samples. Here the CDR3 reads CASSVVANVLTF. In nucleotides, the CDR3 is TGTGCCAGCAGCGTAGTGGCCAACGTCCTGACTTTC.